A single sample gave rise to the 32 T cell receptor beta chains below, sequenced in a study of control samples from healthy donors and cancer patients. Sequencing used immunoSEQ multiplex PCR; TCRdb keeps in-frame clones, though not all of them. The sample has some 150,000 clones, roughly 91% seen once. Material: blood. These receptors all stem from a woman in her twenties or thirties in good health.

This clone occurred a few times. This rearrangement joins TRBV7-2 to TRBJ1-3; no clear D. Germline V lookup: CDR1 SGHTA, CDR2 FQGNSA. Trimming took 5 bases from V and 4 from J, leaving 12 bases between them. This CDR3 region has 14 residues. CDR3 DNA: TGTGCCAGCAGCACCAGAGAAAGGGGAAACACCATATATTTT. Amino acids: CASSTRERGNTIYF.

The chain joins TRBV6-5 to TRBJ2-1; 8 positions match TRBD1. Germline V CDR1 and CDR2: MNHEY, SVGAGI. Trimming cost V 0 bases and J 9 bases; bases outside gene matches: 1. This CDR3 contains 13 residues. The CDR3 DNA reads as TGTGCCAGCAGTTACTCCACAGGGGGTGAGCAGTTCTTC. The encoded protein is CASSYSTGGEQFF.

This clone was observed once. V gene TRBV4-3 combines with J gene TRBJ1-5; no reliable D call. Germline CDR1 LGHNA, CDR2 YSLEER. Trimming removed 2 bases from V and 0 bases from J, with 2 bases in between. The CDR3 totals 13 residues. This CDR3 is CASSQYSNQPQHF. CDR3 sequence (DNA): TGCGCCAGCAGCCAATATAGCAATCAGCCCCAGCATTTT.

This rearrangement joins TRBV19 to TRBJ1-6; TRBD1 aligns across 7 bases. Germline V gene lookup returns CDR1 LNHDA and CDR2 SQIVND (reference sequence). This CDR3 region has 14 residues. V gave up 3 bases and J gave up 8 bases; unmatched junction bases: 4. The CDR3 reads CASSMSGGHSPLHF. The CDR3 DNA follows: TGTGCCAGTAGTATGTCAGGGGGTCATTCACCCCTCCACTTT.

This clone came up a few times. The chain is built from TRBV18 and TRBJ1-5; a possible D gene is TRBD1 (6 bases). The CDR3 is 14 residues long. V dropped 1 base and J dropped 3 bases, with 7 bases sitting between them. Germline values: CDR1 KGHSH, CDR2 LQKENI. CDR3 residues: CASSPQGVNQPQHF. The CDR3 DNA reads TGTGCCAGCTCACCACAGGGGGTCAATCAGCCCCAGCATTTT.

This chain links TRBV11-2 with TRBJ2-7; D possibly corresponds to TRBD2 (5 bases). The germline V gene has CDR1 SGHAT and CDR2 FQNNGV. The V end was cut by 5 bases, the J end by 1 base, with 9 bases between. The CDR3 contains 13 residues. Here the CDR3 DNA reads TGTGCCAGCAGCCCGGGGAGTTCCTACGAGCAGTACTTC. Amino acids: CASSPGSSYEQYF.

The J gene is TRBJ1-3, the V gene TRBV13, with 11 positions matching TRBD1. The CDR3 length is 16 residues. Germline V gene sequence: CDR1 PRHDT, CDR2 FYEKMQ (reference sequence). V dropped 4 bases and J dropped 0; count of bases not matched to a gene: 2. In DNA, the CDR3 is TGTGCCAGCAGCTGGACAGGGGGCAGCTCTGGAAACACCATATATTTT. Translated, it gives CASSWTGGSSGNTIYF.

This chain links TRBV2 with TRBJ2-2; D gene unclear. Germline-derived CDR1 and CDR2 are SNHLY and FYNNEI. The V and J ends lost 2 bases and 4 bases respectively, with 5 bases between them. The CDR3 is made up of 13 amino acids. In DNA form, the CDR3 reads TGTGCCAGCAGTGAACAAGCCACCGGGGAGCTGTTTTTT. Amino acid sequence: CASSEQATGELFF.

The chain combines TRBV7-9 with TRBJ1-1; the D gene is possibly TRBD1 (6 bases). The CDR3 spans 16 residues. With 5 bases removed from V and 1 base from J, the gap between germline ends came to 17 bases. Germline V lookup: CDR1 SEHNR, CDR2 FQNEAQ (reference sequence). In DNA, the CDR3 is TGTGCCAGCAGCGAAGTCGGGGGCCTTGGGAACACTGAAGCTTTCTTT. This gives the protein CASSEVGGLGNTEAFF.

V and J are TRBV2 and TRBJ1-3; 7 bases match TRBD1. This CDR3 is built from 14 residues. The germline V gene has CDR1 SNHLY and CDR2 FYNNEI. V was clipped by 6 bases and J by 5 bases; unmatched bases: 7. The CDR3 nucleotides are TGTGCCAGCAGACCGCGGACAGGTAGAAACACCATATATTTT. Residues: CASRPRTGRNTIYF.

The genes are TRBV24-1 and TRBJ2-5; tentatively, D is TRBD2 (6 bases). This CDR3 has 14 amino acids. The germline V gene has CDR1 KGHDR and CDR2 SFDVKD. Trimming left V 0 bases short and J 3 bases short, with 7 bases between. The CDR3 sequence: CATSDLRGKETQYF. Written as DNA, the CDR3 is TGTGCCACCAGTGATTTGCGGGGGAAAGAGACCCAGTACTTC.

The chain links TRBV10-3 to TRBJ2-7, with 11 bases that match TRBD2. The CDR3 loop spans 15 amino acids. In germline, CDR1 is ENHRY, CDR2 SYGVKD. After removal of 6 bases from V and 3 bases from J, the junction contained 7 bases not matched to a gene. This CDR3 reads CAIRDTGLAGYEQYF. CDR3 coding DNA: TGTGCCATCAGGGACACCGGACTAGCGGGCTACGAGCAGTACTTC.

A single count supports this clone. The CDR3 nucleotides are TGTGCCAGCAGCCCACCGACAGGGGCTAACACTGAAGCTTTCTTT. This gives the protein CASSPPTGANTEAFF. V gene TRBV7-9 combines with J gene TRBJ1-1; the match to TRBD1 covers 8 bases. The CDR3 length is 15 residues. V dropped 5 bases and J dropped 2; count of bases not matched to a gene: 7. The germline V gene has CDR1 SEHNR and CDR2 FQNEAQ (reference sequence).

This clone was detected once. The genes are TRBV2 and TRBJ1-2; D unresolved. V was cut by 6 bases and J by 5 bases, with 10 bases left in between. The CDR3 is 12 amino acids. From germline, CDR1 is SNHLY and CDR2 FYNNEI. As DNA, the CDR3 is TGTGCCAGCAGCGACACCATTTATGGCTACACCTTC. Encoded protein: CASSDTIYGYTF.

The chain combines TRBV9 with TRBJ1-1; D is uncertain. The CDR3 has 14 residues. The V and J ends lost 0 bases and 1 base respectively, with 7 bases between them. CDR1 and CDR2 from the germline V gene are SGDLS and YYNGEE. The CDR3 reads CASSVVGPNTEAFF. In DNA form, the CDR3 reads TGTGCCAGCAGCGTAGTAGGGCCGAACACTGAAGCTTTCTTT.

V usage is TRBV4-1 and J usage is TRBJ2-3; either TRBD1 or TRBD2 may supply D (5 bases each). This CDR3 has 15 amino acids. Between the trimmed V and J ends, which lost 6 bases and 2 bases, there was a span of 15 bases. Germline values: CDR1 MGHRA, CDR2 YSYEKL. In DNA, the CDR3 is TGCGCCAGCAGTCCCGGCAGAGGGGTCACAGATACGCAGTATTTT. Encoded protein: CASSPGRGVTDTQYF.

The chain uses TRBV4-1 and TRBJ2-3; 7 positions agree with TRBD1. The junction had 8 bases not matched to a gene; V was cut back by 3 bases and J by 2 bases. Germline V gene sequence: CDR1 MGHRA, CDR2 YSYEKL. The CDR3 runs 16 residues. The CDR3 DNA follows: TGCGCCAGCAGCCAGGAACAGGGGACCGACACAGATACGCAGTATTTT. Translated: CASSQEQGTDTDTQYF.

This clone was counted ten times or more. The chain links TRBV6-1 to TRBJ2-7; 8 bases fit TRBD2. The CDR3 consists of 15 residues. CDR1 MNHNS and CDR2 SASEGT come from the germline V gene. V trimming: 1 base; J trimming: 5 bases; junction bases outside the gene matches: 7. CDR3 in DNA: TGTGCCAGCAGTGAAGAAATAGCGGGGACCCACGAGCAGTACTTC. Translation: CASSEEIAGTHEQYF.

This chain uses TRBV7-2 with TRBJ1-2; 10 bases match TRBD1. The CDR3 loop spans 14 amino acids. The junction had 5 bases not matched to a gene; V was cut back by 3 bases and J by 7 bases. Germline V lookup: CDR1 SGHTA, CDR2 FQGNSA. CDR3 nucleotides: TGTGCCAGCAGCTTTGGGGACAGGGGAGGTGGCTACACCTTC. Residues: CASSFGDRGGGYTF.

The chain carries TRBV5-5 and TRBJ1-3; maybe TRBD1 (6 bases). Germline-derived CDR1 and CDR2 are SGHKS and YYEKEE (reference sequence). The CDR3 loop spans 15 amino acids. With 4 bases removed from V and 0 bases from J, the gap between germline ends came to 11 bases. CDR3 in amino acids: CASSPTDSSGNTIYF. The CDR3 DNA follows: TGTGCCAGCAGCCCAACGGACAGCTCTGGAAACACCATATATTTT.

This sequence joins TRBV12-3 or TRBV12-4 and TRBJ1-5; D is unclear. This CDR3 spans 13 amino acids. V dropped 7 bases and J dropped 0 bases, with 7 bases sitting between them. CDR3 protein: CASNLNSNQPQHF. The CDR3 DNA sequence: TGTGCCAGCAACTTAAATAGCAATCAGCCCCAGCATTTT.

This clone was seen just once. The CDR3 loop is CASSLGGTDTQYF. CDR3 nucleotide sequence: TGTGCCAGCAGCTTAGGCGGGACAGATACGCAGTATTTT. The chain combines TRBV7-9 with TRBJ2-3, with TRBD2 as a possible D gene (5 bases). V lost 1 base, J lost 3 bases, and 5 bases lay in between. The CDR3 loop spans 13 amino acids. Germline V gene data show CDR1 as SEHNR and CDR2 as FQNEAQ (reference sequence).

This sequence joins TRBV5-1 and TRBJ2-5, with TRBD2 matching over 12 bases. This CDR3 spans 14 amino acids. V lost 3 bases, J lost 4 bases, and 1 base stayed unmatched. Per germline, CDR1 SGHRS and CDR2 YFSETQ. The CDR3 DNA reads as TGCGCCAGCAGCTGGACTAGCGGGATAGAGACCCAGTACTTC. This gives the protein CASSWTSGIETQYF.

This chain joins TRBV18 and TRBJ1-1; TRBD1 is a possible D gene (6 bases). CDR3 length equals 14 residues. Between the trimmed V and J ends, which lost 4 bases and 4 bases, there was a span of 13 bases. The germline V gene has CDR1 KGHSH and CDR2 LQKENI. The CDR3 loop is CASSQLRDTTEAFF. CDR3 nucleotides: TGTGCCAGCTCACAACTCCGGGACACCACTGAAGCTTTCTTT.

The chain employs TRBV27 and TRBJ1-1, with no clear D. In germline, CDR1 is MNHEY, CDR2 SMNVEV (reference sequence). The CDR3 covers 15 residues. Trimming pared 0 bases from V and 0 bases from J, leaving 8 bases between. DNA of the CDR3: TGTGCCAGCAGTTTATCGTCGTGGATGAACACTGAAGCTTTCTTT. This gives the protein CASSLSSWMNTEAFF.

The chain employs TRBV28 and TRBJ1-4; D might be TRBD1 (5 bases). Per the germline V gene, CDR1 is MDHEN and CDR2 is SYDVKM. V was clipped by 4 bases and J by 3 bases, with 9 bases between them. The length of the CDR3 is 14 residues. CDR3 sequence reads: CASSSTGPNEKLFF. The CDR3 DNA sequence: TGTGCCAGCAGTTCAACAGGACCTAATGAAAAACTGTTTTTT.

The chain couples TRBV15 to TRBJ2-4, with D perhaps TRBD1 or TRBD2 (6 bases each). There are 14 residues in the CDR3. V was shortened by 1 base and J by 7 bases, with 11 bases between the two germline ends. CDR1 LNHNV and CDR2 YYDKDF come from the germline V gene (reference sequence). CDR3 region: CATSRVGAGNIQYF. CDR3 nucleotides: TGTGCCACCAGCAGAGTGGGGGCGGGGAACATTCAGTACTTC.

The chain has TRBV2 and TRBJ1-4; D is perhaps TRBD1 (6 bases). Per the germline V gene, CDR1 is SNHLY and CDR2 is FYNNEI. The CDR3 runs to 15 residues. With 5 bases removed from V and 1 base from J, the gap between germline ends came to 11 bases. The CDR3 sequence is CASSYRVGTNEKLFF. CDR3 bases: TGTGCCAGCAGTTACAGGGTAGGAACTAATGAAAAACTGTTTTTT.

The chain has TRBV24-1 and TRBJ1-1, with TRBD1 matching 8 bases. The CDR3 consists of 13 residues. Germline CDR1 is KGHDR and CDR2 is SFDVKD. J lost 11 bases, V lost 2 bases, and 6 bases had no gene match. The CDR3 region is CATSDSRQGQAFF. The DNA of the CDR3 is TGTGCCACCAGTGATTCCCGACAGGGGCAGGCTTTCTTT.

V usage is TRBV18 and J usage is TRBJ1-4, with 8 bases matching TRBD1. V shed 3 bases, J shed 0 bases, and the junction held 6 bases outside the gene matches. This CDR3 has 17 amino acids. Per germline, CDR1 KGHSH and CDR2 LQKENI. The CDR3 region is CASSPAPGQATNEKLFF. Written as DNA, the CDR3 is TGTGCCAGCTCACCGGCTCCGGGACAGGCAACTAATGAAAAACTGTTTTTT.

This rearrangement joins TRBV9 to TRBJ2-5; D ambiguous. In germline, CDR1 is SGDLS, CDR2 YYNGEE. The CDR3 is 16 amino acids. V lost 1 base and J 0 bases, leaving 13 bases between the germline ends. The CDR3 reads CASSVSGRFYQETQYF. The DNA for the CDR3 is TGTGCCAGCAGCGTATCGGGCAGATTTTACCAAGAGACCCAGTACTTC.

The table lists this clone with a few counts. The same CDR3 arises from other DNA sequences in this sample as well. This rearrangement joins TRBV7-3 to TRBJ1-1; no reliable D call. This CDR3 has 13 amino acids. The germline CDR1 and CDR2 sequences are SGHTA and FQGTGA. The ends were cut back, 1 base at V and 1 base at J, with 4 bases in the middle. The CDR3 is CASSLSGNTEAFF. In DNA form, the CDR3 reads TGTGCCAGCAGCTTAAGCGGGAACACTGAAGCTTTCTTT.